Listed below are T cell receptor beta chains from one sample, sequenced in a study of cytomegalovirus exposure and HLA in healthy donors. Profiling relied on immunoSEQ multiplex PCR, and the TCRdb table lists in-frame clones only, not all of them. The listing contains fewer than 70,000 clones. The sample taken for sequencing was PBMCs. The receptors derive from a woman aged 18-35 years in good health and CMV-seronegative. Both conserved end residues are part of each CDR3. A D gene is named only where the DNA matches it firmly. Not every row has a clone size; where given, it reads once, few, many or a size class.

.	TRBV6-1	TRBJ1-1	.	CASSEGGTEAFF	TGTGCCAGCAGTGAGGGGGGCACTGAAGCTTTCTTT
.	TRBV28	TRBJ1-2	.	CASSALGRGVNYGYTF	TGTGCCAGCAGTGCCCTGGGGAGGGGGGTTAACTATGGCTACACCTTC
.	TRBV6-6	TRBJ2-7	.	CASRLKTDVHEQYF	TGTGCCAGCAGGCTTAAAACAGATGTCCACGAGCAGTACTTC
.	TRBV9	TRBJ2-3	TRBD2	CASSVDGGGITDTQYF	TGTGCCAGCAGCGTAGACGGGGGAGGGATCACAGATACGCAGTATTTT
.	TRBV5-1	TRBJ2-1	TRBD2	CASSRTSGGEPRYNEQFF	TGCGCCAGCAGCAGGACTAGCGGGGGGGAGCCTCGCTACAATGAGCAGTTCTTC
.	TRBV4-1	TRBJ1-1	.	CASSQEAWEAFF	TGCGCCAGCAGCCAAGAGGCCTGGGAAGCTTTCTTT
.	TRBV29-1	TRBJ2-1	.	CSVTQGTGYNEQFF	TGCAGCGTGACACAGGGTACCGGCTACAATGAGCAGTTCTTC
large	TRBV11-3	TRBJ2-5	TRBD2	CASSPWQAGGPAETQYF	TGTGCCAGCAGCCCATGGCAAGCGGGAGGGCCCGCAGAGACCCAGTACTTC
.	TRBV29-1	TRBJ2-5	TRBD1	CSVLGQGSGETQYF	TGCAGCGTCCTCGGACAGGGATCTGGGGAGACCCAGTACTTC
.	TRBV4-1	TRBJ2-1	TRBD2	CASSQGGASGIFF	TGCGCCAGCAGCCAAGGTGGTGCTAGCGGGATCTTCTTC
.	TRBV30	TRBJ2-3	TRBD2	CACHPRGGSTDTQYF	TGTGCCTGCCACCCCCGGGGGGGGAGCACAGATACGCAGTATTTT
.	TRBV5-6	TRBJ2-7	TRBD2	CASSVTSGTVNEQYF	TGTGCCAGCAGCGTGACTAGCGGGACTGTCAACGAGCAGTACTTC